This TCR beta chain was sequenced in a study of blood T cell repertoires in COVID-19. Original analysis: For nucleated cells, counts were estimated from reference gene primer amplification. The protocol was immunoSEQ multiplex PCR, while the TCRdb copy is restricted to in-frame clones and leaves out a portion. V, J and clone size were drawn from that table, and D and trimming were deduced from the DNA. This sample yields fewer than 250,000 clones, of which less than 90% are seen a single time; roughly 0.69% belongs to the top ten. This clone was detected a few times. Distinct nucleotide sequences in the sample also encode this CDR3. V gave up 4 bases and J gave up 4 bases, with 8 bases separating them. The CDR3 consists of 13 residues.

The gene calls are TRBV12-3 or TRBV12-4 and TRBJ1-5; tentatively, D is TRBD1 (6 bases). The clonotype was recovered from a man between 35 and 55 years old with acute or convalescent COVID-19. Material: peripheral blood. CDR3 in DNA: TGTGCCAGCAGTTCACAGGGAAATCAGCCCCAGCATTTT. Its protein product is CASSSQGNQPQHF.